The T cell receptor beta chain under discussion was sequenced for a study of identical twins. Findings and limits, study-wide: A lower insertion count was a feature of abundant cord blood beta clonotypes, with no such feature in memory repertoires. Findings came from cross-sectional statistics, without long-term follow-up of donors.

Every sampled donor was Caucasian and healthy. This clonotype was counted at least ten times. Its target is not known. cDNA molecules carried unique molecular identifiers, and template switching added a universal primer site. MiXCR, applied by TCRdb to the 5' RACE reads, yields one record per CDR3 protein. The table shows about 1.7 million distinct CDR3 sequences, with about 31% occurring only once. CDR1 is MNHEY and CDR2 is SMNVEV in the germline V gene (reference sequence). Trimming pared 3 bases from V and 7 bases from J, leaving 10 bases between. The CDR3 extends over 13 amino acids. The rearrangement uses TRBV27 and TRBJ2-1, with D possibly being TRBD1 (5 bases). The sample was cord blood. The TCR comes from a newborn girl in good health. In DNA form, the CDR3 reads TGTGCCAGCAGTTTGGTCCAGGGAAATGAGCAGTTCTTC. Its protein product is CASSLVQGNEQFF.